This TCR beta chain comes out of a study of T cells in Graves' hyperthyroidism and ophthalmopathy. Amplified regions were TCR beta CDR3 sequences from RNA transcripts. RT-PCR in the first round (using the HTBI primer set) targeted the TCR CDR3. TCRdb analysed the multiplex PCR reads with MiXCR anew, one entry per CDR3 protein. The sample has about 580,000 distinct CDR3 sequences; about 15% are singletons. There are many counts of this clonotype. CDR3 length: 12 amino acids. Germline values: CDR1 MNHEY, CDR2 SVGEGT. Trimming removed 5 bases from V and 12 bases from J, with 13 bases in between. Blood was obtained at the first hyperthyroidism diagnosis, which preceded any ophthalmopathy symptoms.

The genes are TRBV6-2 or TRBV6-3 and TRBJ1-4; a weak D match, TRBD1 (6 bases). This clonotype was sampled from a woman in her 30s with Graves' hyperthyroidism that later progressed to Graves' ophthalmopathy. Sequencing used blood. CDR3 loop: CASSQTRTELFF. In nucleotides, the CDR3 is TGTGCCAGCAGTCAAACCCGGACAGAACTGTTTTTT.